A selection of T cell receptor beta chains follows, all from one sample in a study of cytomegalovirus exposure and HLA in healthy donors. Measured with immunoSEQ multiplex PCR; TCRdb has only the in-frame clones, and not every one. The data hold about 140,000 clones, with roughly 79% observed a single time. Sequencing was performed on PBMCs. All receptors derive from a male donor in good health and CMV-seronegative. Both conserved end residues are part of each CDR3. Each record gives: CDR3 length, D gene, J gene, clone size, V gene, CDR3 DNA, CDR3 protein. D genes are given only for firm matches. Clone sizes are given selectively: once, few, many, or a class where the clone is expanded.

14 | NA | TRBJ2-2 | once | TRBV2 | TGTGCCAGCAATAGTCAGGGCCGTACCGGGGAGCTGTTTTTT | CASNSQGRTGELFF
14 | TRBD1 | TRBJ2-7 | few | TRBV29-1 | TGCAGCGTTGAAGCGTCGGGACAGGACTACGAGCAGTACTTC | CSVEASGQDYEQYF
14 | TRBD2 | TRBJ2-7 | once | TRBV29-1 | TGCAGCGTTGAGGCGGGGGGTCTGGGGCCCGAGCAGTACTTC | CSVEAGGLGPEQYF
17 | NA | TRBJ1-2 | NA | TRBV7-2 | TGTGCCAGCAGTCCGTCCCACGGGGTCGGAAATAACTATGGCTACACCTTC | CASSPSHGVGNNYGYTF
14 | TRBD1 | TRBJ2-1 | NA | TRBV18 | TGTGCCAGCTCACTGACCTCCGGACAGGGAGATTGGTTCTTC | CASSLTSGQGDWFF
14 | TRBD1 | TRBJ1-2 | NA | TRBV29-1 | TGCAGCGTTCTACCGGGACAGGGGAGGTATGGCTACACCTTC | CSVLPGQGRYGYTF
15 | NA | TRBJ1-5 | NA | TRBV5-1 | TGCGCCAGCAGCTTGGAGTCAGGGAGCAATCAGCCCCAGCATTTT | CASSLESGSNQPQHF
14 | TRBD2 | TRBJ2-2 | NA | TRBV6-5 | TGTGCCAGCAGCTACGGACAGCGTAGCGGGGAGCTGCTTTTT | CASSYGQRSGELLF
16 | TRBD2 | TRBJ2-5 | once | TRBV5-6 | TGTGCCAGCAGCTTGTTAGGGCTAGCGGGGGTGGAGACCCAGTACTTC | CASSLLGLAGVETQYF
13 | TRBD1 | TRBJ1-2 | NA | TRBV27 | TGTGCCAGCAGTTGGGACAGGAACTATGGCTACACCTTC | CASSWDRNYGYTF
12 | NA | TRBJ1-1 | NA | TRBV7-6 | TGTGCCACGGGGGGCGTAGACACTGAAGCTTTCTTT | CATGGVDTEAFF
13 | NA | TRBJ2-1 | NA | TRBV6-6 | TGTGCCAGCACGGGGAGCAATTCGGATGAGCAGTTCTTC | CASTGSNSDEQFF
16 | NA | TRBJ1-1 | once | TRBV6-1 | TGTGCCAGCAGTGAAGCATTCCGGGGGCGGGGGACTGAAGCTTTCTTT | CASSEAFRGRGTEAFF
19 | TRBD2 | TRBJ2-1 | NA | TRBV4-1 | TGCGCCAGCAGCCAAGCGGGACTAGCGACAACGGGCTCCTACAATGAGCAGTTCTTC | CASSQAGLATTGSYNEQFF
17 | TRBD1 | TRBJ2-3 | once | TRBV18 | TGTGCCAGCTCACAAGCTGCACAGGGGGCTGGCACAGATACGCAGTATTTT | CASSQAAQGAGTDTQYF
14 | TRBD2 | TRBJ2-5 | NA | TRBV10-3 | TGTGCCATCAGTAACGGGGGGGCCGGGGAGACCCAGTACTTC | CAISNGGAGETQYF
13 | NA | TRBJ2-1 | once | TRBV6-1 | TGTGCCAGCAGTTCCCCGGGACTTCTTGAGCAGTTCTTC | CASSSPGLLEQFF
14 | NA | TRBJ2-7 | NA | TRBV4-1 | TGCGCCAGCAGCCAAGGAATAGACTCCTACGAGCAGTACTTC | CASSQGIDSYEQYF
15 | TRBD2 | TRBJ2-5 | NA | TRBV7-9 | TGTGCCAGCAGCGAGGGACTAGCGGGAGGAGAGACCCAGTACTTC | CASSEGLAGGETQYF
17 | TRBD2 | TRBJ2-3 | few | TRBV5-4 | TGTGCCAGCAGCTCCGGGACTAGCGGGAGGAATACAGATACGCAGTATTTT | CASSSGTSGRNTDTQYF
12 | NA | TRBJ1-5 | NA | TRBV30 | TGTGCCTGGAGCAGGGTCAATCAGCCCCAGCATTTT | CAWSRVNQPQHF
15 | NA | TRBJ2-2 | NA | TRBV5-1 | TGCGCCAGCAGCCTAGCGCCGGGGAACACCGGGGAGCTGTTTTTT | CASSLAPGNTGELFF
14 | NA | TRBJ2-1 | NA | TRBV6-5 | TGTGCCAGCAGTTACAGTCCAGGAAGTAATGAGCAGTTCTTC | CASSYSPGSNEQFF
14 | NA | TRBJ1-2 | once | TRBV2 | TGTGCCAGCAGTGAACCACAGGTTCCCTTTCGCTACACCTTC | CASSEPQVPFRYTF
19 | TRBD1 | TRBJ1-6 | few | TRBV4-1 | TGCGCCAGCAGCCAGAACCTTCTGGGACAGCGCCCCCGGGATTCACCCCTCCACTTT | CASSQNLLGQRPRDSPLHF
17 | TRBD2 | TRBJ2-3 | NA | TRBV5-1 | TGCGCCAGCAGCTTGGCACCTAGCGGGGGTCGCACAGATACGCAGTATTTT | CASSLAPSGGRTDTQYF
14 | NA | TRBJ1-1 | NA | TRBV2 | TGTGCCAGCAGTGAAGTGGGAGTTTTGGCTGAAGCTTTCTTT | CASSEVGVLAEAFF
13 | NA | TRBJ2-4 | NA | TRBV30 | TGTGCCTGGAACCTTGGAGGGGTAAACATTCAGTACTTC | CAWNLGGVNIQYF
16 | TRBD1 | TRBJ1-2 | NA | TRBV30 | TGTGCCTGGAGCGCCGGTGGTTGGCAGGGGGCTGGGGGCTACACCTTC | CAWSAGGWQGAGGYTF
14 | TRBD1 | TRBJ1-4 | NA | TRBV5-1 | TGCGCCAGCAGAACCGGACAGGGGGAGGAAAAACTGTTTTTT | CASRTGQGEEKLFF
17 | NA | TRBJ2-5 | NA | TRBV19 | TGTGCCAGTAGTATAGTGGGGGCGAGGGGGTATGGGGAGACCCAGTACTTC | CASSIVGARGYGETQYF
13 | NA | TRBJ1-1 | NA | TRBV6-1 | TGTGCCAGCAGTCTACAGGGAATCACTGAAGCTTTCTTT | CASSLQGITEAFF
15 | NA | TRBJ1-2 | NA | TRBV5-6 | TGTGCCAGCAGCGGGGGGGGACCATTTGGCTATGGCTACACCTTC | CASSGGGPFGYGYTF
14 | NA | TRBJ2-7 | once | TRBV6-5 | TGTGCCAGCAGTTACCGGGTGTGGAGCTACGAGCAGTACTTC | CASSYRVWSYEQYF
15 | TRBD1 | TRBJ1-2 | NA | TRBV4-3 | TGCGCCAGCAGCCAAAAGCAGGGGGACCCATATGGCTACACCTTC | CASSQKQGDPYGYTF
16 | NA | TRBJ2-3 | few | TRBV9 | TGTGCCAGCAGCGTGGACAAACTAACTAGCACAGATACGCAGTATTTT | CASSVDKLTSTDTQYF
13 | TRBD1 | TRBJ1-1 | NA | TRBV6-4 | TGTGCCAGCAGCCAGACAGGGAGGAGTGAAGCTTTCTTT | CASSQTGRSEAFF
15 | TRBD2 | TRBJ2-3 | NA | TRBV7-7 | TGTGCTAGCGGACCACTAGCGCGAAGCACAGATACGCAGTATTTT | CASGPLARSTDTQYF
14 | TRBD2 | TRBJ2-7 | NA | TRBV7-9 | TGTGCCAGCATCACGAGCGGGAGTCCCTACGAGCAGTACTTC | CASITSGSPYEQYF
13 | NA | TRBJ2-5 | NA | TRBV6-5 | TGTGCCAGCAGCCGTAGCGTCTGGGAGACCCAGTACTTC | CASSRSVWETQYF
13 | NA | TRBJ2-5 | NA | TRBV29-1 | TGCAGCGGTGTGATAGCCCCAATTGGGACCCAGTACTTC | CSGVIAPIGTQYF
13 | TRBD1 | TRBJ1-1 | NA | TRBV29-1 | TGCAGCGGGGGGACAGGGGGGGGTTCTGAAGCTTTCTTT | CSGGTGGGSEAFF
18 | TRBD2 | TRBJ2-7 | NA | TRBV4-2 | TGTGCCAGCAGCCAAGATCAGCGGGACCTCGTCGGGTCCTACGAGCAGTACTTC | CASSQDQRDLVGSYEQYF